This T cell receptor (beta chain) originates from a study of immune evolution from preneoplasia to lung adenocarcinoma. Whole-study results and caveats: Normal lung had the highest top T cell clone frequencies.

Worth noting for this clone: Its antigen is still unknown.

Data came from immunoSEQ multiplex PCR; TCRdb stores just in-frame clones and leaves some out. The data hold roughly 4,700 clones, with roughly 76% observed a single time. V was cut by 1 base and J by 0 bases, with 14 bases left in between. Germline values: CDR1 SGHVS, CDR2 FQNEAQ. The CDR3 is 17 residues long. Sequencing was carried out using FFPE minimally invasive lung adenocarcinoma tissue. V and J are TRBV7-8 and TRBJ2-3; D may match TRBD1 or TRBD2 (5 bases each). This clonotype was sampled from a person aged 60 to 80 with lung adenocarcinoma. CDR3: CASSLGLRDLSTDTQYF. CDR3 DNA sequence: TGTGCCAGCAGCTTAGGGCTCCGGGACCTCAGCACAGATACGCAGTATTTT.